The 7 T cell receptor beta chains below all came from one sample that was sequenced in a study of control samples from healthy donors and cancer patients. Sequencing was performed with immunoSEQ multiplex PCR; in TCRdb, only in-frame clones are kept and a portion is missing. The data contain 20,000 to 30,000 clones, approximately 85% of them singletons. Sequenced input: PBMCs. All receptors derive from a woman aged 55-69 years with head and neck cancer.

The genes are TRBV3-1 (or the pseudogene TRBV3-2) and TRBJ1-3, with D hard to call. Germline CDR1 is LGHDT and CDR2 is YNNKEL (reference sequence). The CDR3 spans 14 residues. The V end lost 5 bases, the J end lost 2 bases, and 10 bases lay between the germline ends. The CDR3 DNA follows: TGTGCCAGCAGCTCGGGTGTAACTGGAAACACCATATATTTT. Translation gives CASSSGVTGNTIYF.

J is TRBJ2-5 and V is TRBV11-1; D not resolved. The CDR3 loop spans 13 amino acids. Trimming shortened V by 5 bases and J by 1 base, and 8 bases separated the two germline ends. The germline V gene encodes CDR1 SGHAT and CDR2 FQDESV (reference sequence). CDR3 loop: CASSLVAQETQYF. CDR3 coding DNA: TGTGCCAGCAGCCTTGTCGCCCAAGAGACCCAGTACTTC.

The chain links TRBV7-2 to TRBJ2-2, with 8 bases that match TRBD2. CDR3 size: 16 residues. CDR1 is SGHTA and CDR2 is FQGNSA in the germline V gene. After removal of 3 bases from V and 5 bases from J, the junction contained 8 bases not matched to a gene. The CDR3 DNA reads as TGTGCCAGCAGCTTCTTAAGCGGGAGTCTAACCGGGGAGCTGTTTTTT. As protein: CASSFLSGSLTGELFF.

This chain links TRBV12-3 or TRBV12-4 with TRBJ1-2; D unclear. The CDR3 covers 13 residues. V was trimmed by 10 bases and J by 2 bases, leaving 14 bases between them. The CDR3 DNA reads as TGTGCCATTCGCCCGGCAGGAAACTATGGCTACACCTTC. Translated: CAIRPAGNYGYTF.

The chain joins TRBV2 to TRBJ1-4; 7 nucleotides agree with TRBD1. Germline CDR1 is SNHLY and CDR2 is FYNNEI. Trimming at V came to 8 bases and at J to 3 bases, leaving 9 bases not matched to a gene. The CDR3 covers 15 residues. The CDR3 nucleotides read TGTGCCAGCCAGGAGGGGGCGCTGGCTAATGAAAAACTGTTTTTT. Its protein product is CASQEGALANEKLFF.

This rearrangement joins TRBV11-2 to TRBJ1-3, with TRBD1 identical over 9 bases. The CDR3 extends over 16 amino acids. With V trimmed by 5 bases and J by 0 bases, 5 bases remained unmatched. Germline assignment: CDR1 SGHAT and CDR2 FQNNGV. The CDR3 protein is CASSPMTGGSGNTIYF. For the CDR3, the DNA is TGTGCCAGCAGCCCTATGACAGGGGGCTCTGGAAACACCATATATTTT. Full variable domain (remainder filled in from reference TRBV11-2 and TRBJ1-3): EAGVAQSPRYKIIEKRQSVAFWCNPISGHATLYWYQQILGQGPKLLIQFQNNGVVDDSQLPKDRFSAERLKGVDSTLKIQPAKLEDSAVYLCASSPMTGGSGNTIYFGEGSWLTVV.

This clone showed up just once. J is TRBJ2-1 and V is TRBV27, with D hard to call. Germline V gene sequence: CDR1 MNHEY, CDR2 SMNVEV (reference sequence). The ends were cut back, 7 bases at V and 3 bases at J, with 10 bases in the middle. This CDR3 comprises 13 residues. This CDR3 reads CASTGSLYNEQFF. The DNA for the CDR3 is TGTGCCAGCACGGGTAGCCTCTACAATGAGCAGTTCTTC.